This note documents a single TCR beta chain sequence. Its specificity is not known. This sample was taken from a study of OX40 agonist ivuxolimab in advanced cancers. Study summary: In this cohort, patients received ivuxolimab, an agonistic anti-OX40 (CD134) antibody. Findings and limits, study-wide: Averaged across samples, CD8+ T cells carried more expanded clones than CD4+ did. At doses 0.1 to 3.0 mg/kg, CD4+ and CD8+ clones expanded.

Clones were read by immunoSEQ multiplex PCR, and TCRdb kept only the in-frame ones, dropping some. The repertoire consists of about 62,000 clones, with approximately 81% occurring once and the leading ten covering around 3.8%. The V and J ends lost 9 bases and 5 bases respectively, with 13 bases between them. The CDR3 is 12 residues long. The germline CDR1 and CDR2 sequences are KGHSH and LQKENI. Sequences were derived from CD4+ or CD8+ T cells sorted from blood, sampled in a trial of the OX40 agonist ivuxolimab. This chain connects TRBV18 to TRBJ2-5; D unclear. The TCR was taken from an adult with an advanced solid tumor such as melanoma, head and neck, liver or kidney cancer. The CDR3 protein is CASYGPGETQYF. In nucleotides, the CDR3 is TGTGCCAGTTATGGGCCCGGGGAGACCCAGTACTTC.